The 18 T cell receptor beta chains below come from one sample, sequenced in a study of blood T cell repertoires in COVID-19. The table came from immunoSEQ multiplex PCR; TCRdb's copy has only in-frame clones and leaves some out. The sample lists 300,000 or so clones, 85% occurring once. Sequencing used peripheral blood. These receptors were collected from a woman between 50 and 59 years old with active or convalescent COVID-19.

A word on this clone: A read error may account for a junction end that differs from germline. The chain has TRBV9 and TRBJ1-1; D gene ambiguous. The length of the CDR3 is 15 residues. Germline V CDR1 and CDR2: SGDLS, YYNGEE. CDR3 amino acids: CASSARVGPNAEAFF. The CDR3 coding sequence is TGTGCCAGCAGCGCCCGCGTGGGCCCGAACGCTGAAGCTTTCTTT.

This clone occurred a few times. The V gene is TRBV7-9, the J gene TRBJ2-2; a weak D match, TRBD2 (6 bases). CDR1 and CDR2 (germline): SEHNR, FQNEAQ (reference sequence). CDR3 size: 12 residues. The CDR3 DNA sequence: TGTGCTGCGGGAAGCGGTACCGGGGAGCTGTTTTTT. This translates into CAAGSGTGELFF.

This clone was detected only a few times. In the same sample, other DNA sequences code for this CDR3. The rearrangement joins TRBV27 to TRBJ1-6; D is undetermined. The CDR3 contains 13 residues. The germline CDR1 and CDR2 sequences are MNHEY and SMNVEV (reference sequence). V lost 3 bases, J lost 3 bases, and 3 bases lay in between. The DNA of the CDR3 is TGTGCCAGCAGTTTTCGCTATAATTCACCCCTCCACTTT. Amino acids: CASSFRYNSPLHF.

This chain links TRBV29-1 with TRBJ1-2, with 10 bases fitting TRBD1. CDR1 is SQVTM, CDR2 ANQGSEA, per germline. This CDR3 has 12 residues. V lost 6 bases to trimming and J lost 14 bases; unmatched junction nucleotides: 12. CDR3 loop: CSVAADRGLYTF. In nucleotides, the CDR3 is TGCAGCGTCGCAGCTGACAGGGGGCTATATACCTTC.

V usage is TRBV28 and J usage is TRBJ1-2; no firm D call. The CDR3 extends over 14 amino acids. The germline V and J ends were trimmed by 7 bases and 3 bases, with 15 bases remaining between them. The V gene's germline CDR1 is MDHEN and CDR2 SYDVKM. CDR3 bases: TGTGCCAGCAAGGAGGCGAACACCTACTATGGCTACACCTTC. Amino acids: CASKEANTYYGYTF.

The chain uses TRBV27 and TRBJ1-2; TRBD1 aligns across 7 bases. The V and J ends lost 5 bases and 8 bases, in that order; junction bases with no gene match: 11. The CDR3 runs to 14 residues. Germline V gene data show CDR1 as MNHEY and CDR2 as SMNVEV (reference sequence). The DNA of the CDR3 is TGTGCCAGCAGTCTTCTAGGGGACAGTCGGGGCTACACCTTC. Translated, it gives CASSLLGDSRGYTF.

Written as DNA, the CDR3 is TGCGCCAGCAGTCAGGACTGGAACACCGGGGAGCTGTTTTTT. This codes for CASSQDWNTGELFF. The gene calls are TRBV10-1 and TRBJ2-2; possibly TRBD2 for D (5 bases). The CDR3 covers 14 residues. Germline loops: CDR1 WNHNN, CDR2 SYGVQD (reference sequence). Trimming left V 5 bases short and J 1 base short, with 8 bases between.

The gene calls are TRBV28 and TRBJ1-3; a weak D match, TRBD1 (5 bases). Germline V CDR1 and CDR2: MDHEN, SYDVKM. The V end was cut by 7 bases, the J end by 7 bases, with 20 bases between. This CDR3 region has 15 residues. The CDR3 DNA is TGTGCCAGCACCCCAACCGGGGGAAGCCGGAACACCATATATTTT. Its translation: CASTPTGGSRNTIYF.

This chain joins TRBV11-3 and TRBJ2-3; D may be TRBD1 (6 bases). V shed 5 bases and J shed 9 bases, with 24 bases lying between them. This CDR3 spans 16 amino acids. Germline CDR1 and CDR2: SGHNT and YENEEA. CDR3 amino acids: CASSLRGGGSGNTQYF. The DNA for the CDR3 is TGTGCCAGCAGCCTACGAGGTGGGGGCTCGGGGAACACGCAGTATTTT.

This sequence joins TRBV5-1 and TRBJ2-7; the D gene is possibly TRBD1 (5 bases). The CDR3 extends over 15 amino acids. Trimming took 1 base from V and 1 from J, leaving 12 bases between them. The V gene's germline CDR1 is SGHRS and CDR2 YFSETQ. CDR3 region: CASSLSPRQSYEQYF. The CDR3 region has the DNA TGCGCCAGCAGCTTGTCACCGCGACAGTCCTACGAGCAGTACTTC.

The chain joins TRBV19 to TRBJ1-5, with TRBD1 matching over 9 bases. Germline CDR1 LNHDA, CDR2 SQIVND (reference sequence). The CDR3 covers 16 residues. Trimming removed 5 bases from V and 2 bases from J; junction bases left unmatched: 7. CDR3 sequence: CASSWDRVTRNQPQHF. The DNA of the CDR3 is TGTGCCAGTAGTTGGGACAGGGTAACTCGCAATCAGCCCCAGCATTTT.

The rearrangement links TRBV3-1 (or the pseudogene TRBV3-2) to TRBJ1-6; possibly TRBD1 for D (6 bases). The CDR3 has 14 amino acids. Between the trimmed V and J ends, which lost 3 bases and 6 bases, there was a span of 9 bases. Germline V gives CDR1 LGHDT, CDR2 YNNKEL (reference sequence). CDR3 coding DNA: TGTGCCAGCAGCCAGGACAGCCCTAATTCACCCCTCCACTTT. This codes for CASSQDSPNSPLHF.

This rearrangement joins TRBV25-1 to TRBJ1-1, with D hard to call. The CDR3 is 13 residues long. Trimming removed 4 bases from V and 1 base from J, with 7 bases in between. Germline-derived CDR1 and CDR2 are MGHDK and SYGVNS. CDR3 residues: CASSGPENTEAFF. The CDR3 DNA sequence: TGTGCCAGCAGTGGTCCAGAGAACACTGAAGCTTTCTTT.

The J gene is TRBJ2-5, the V gene TRBV28, with 9 positions matching TRBD1. Germline trimming cut 5 bases from V and 5 bases from J; bases unmatched to any gene: 9. The germline V gene encodes CDR1 MDHEN and CDR2 SYDVKM. There are 15 residues in the CDR3. The CDR3 is CASSPQGQGRETQYF. In nucleotides, the CDR3 is TGTGCCAGCAGTCCACAAGGACAGGGGAGGGAGACCCAGTACTTC.

The CDR3 reads CASSLSRRNTEAFF. The CDR3 bases are TGTGCCAGCAGTTTATCGCGAAGGAACACTGAAGCTTTCTTT. The V and J genes are TRBV27 and TRBJ1-1; no clear D gene. Trimming shortened V by 0 bases and J by 1 base, and 6 bases separated the two germline ends. The CDR3 loop spans 14 amino acids. CDR1 and CDR2 from the germline V gene are MNHEY and SMNVEV (reference sequence).

The chain's CDR3 is CASSLLVTPARDEQYF. In DNA form, the CDR3 reads TGTGCCAGCAGTTTATTAGTGACACCAGCGAGGGACGAGCAGTACTTC. This chain links TRBV28 with TRBJ2-7, with TRBD2 as a possible D gene (5 bases). V was clipped by 1 base and J by 5 bases, with 18 bases between them. This CDR3 contains 16 residues. CDR1 and CDR2 (germline): MDHEN, SYDVKM.

V gene TRBV3-1 (or the pseudogene TRBV3-2) combines with J gene TRBJ2-5; the D gene is possibly TRBD2 (6 bases). Germline CDR1 and CDR2: LGHDT and YNNKEL (reference sequence). There are 14 residues in the CDR3. With 2 bases removed from V and 4 bases from J, the gap between germline ends came to 11 bases. CDR3 in DNA: TGTGCCAGCAGCCAAACTAGCCGGCGAGAGACCCAGTACTTC. Protein: CASSQTSRRETQYF.

The rearrangement links TRBV28 to TRBJ2-1; D unresolved. Germline V gene lookup returns CDR1 MDHEN and CDR2 SYDVKM. This CDR3 has 13 amino acids. V lost 3 bases to trimming and J lost 5 bases, with 8 bases between them. CDR3 bases: TGTGCCAGCAGTTTCGATAGCCACAATGAGCAGTTCTTC. It encodes CASSFDSHNEQFF.